The entry that follows covers one TCR beta chain sequence. As yet, its antigen is unknown. Measured with immunoSEQ multiplex PCR; TCRdb has only the in-frame clones, and not every one. The sample shows approximately 40,000 clones, 80% to 90% of them seen only once. This sample stems from a study of CD8 T cells in acute hepatitis C reinfection. Findings and caveats of the study: All groups preferentially used TRBV04 and TRBV06, which was not due to overrepresentation in the naive pool.

As to time point: naive CD8 control sorted from an acute-time-point sample. Every 3 months, donors from a Montreal cohort of people who inject drugs were followed. Cells were stained for CD3, CD8 and CD45RO, excluding dead cells. Germline CDR1 and CDR2: SGHVS and FNYEAQ. CDR3 length equals 13 residues. Trimming removed 8 bases at V and 2 bases at J, with 13 bases between. The sequence was collected from a woman between 18 and 29 years old who spontaneously cleared hepatitis C infection. The gene calls are TRBV7-6 and TRBJ2-7; D is unclear. Sequencing was carried out using naive CD8+ T cells from PBMCs. The CDR3: CASAVDQTYEQYF. CDR3 coding DNA: TGTGCCAGCGCGGTGGACCAAACCTACGAGCAGTACTTC.